This T cell receptor (beta chain) was recovered during a study of T cell responses to AZD1222 COVID-19 vaccine (dated by TCRdb to about 2021). Context from the whole study: AZD1222 recipients with second doses at about 4 weeks or about 12 weeks were pooled, because spike-specific TCR depth and breadth did not differ between schedules. TCR sequencing covered fewer than 250 trial participants: some 210 given two doses of AZD1222 and about 26 given two doses of MenACWY control vaccine. Enrollment into the trials was organized by age into subgroups of 18-55, 56-69 and 70-plus years, and those subgroups contained roughly 140, 27 and 60 TCR-sequenced participants, respectively. The paper's findings and limits, for the study overall: Most participants were white British and females outnumbered males, and the authors suggested that clonal diversity may have been underestimated. Because no day 14 peak-response samples were available, repertoires were characterized only after the peak T cell response. The whole spike protein was spanned by vaccine-associated CD4 TCRs, and dominant responses were seen in regions 160-218 and 743-854. After two AZD1222 doses, both the breadth and the depth of spike-specific TCRs were significantly higher than at day 0 and than in MenACWY recipients. In the small 56-69-year group, the increase in depth fell short of significance, most likely because of low power. Epitopes outside the regions mutated in the B.1.351 and B.1.1.7 variants were reportedly recognized by nearly half of the unique spike-specific TCRs. Conclusions about previously exposed vaccinees are limited because only a handful of AZD1222 recipients were SARS-CoV-2 seropositive at baseline.

The time point label here, explained by the study, means: baseline before first vaccination. Samples from vaccinated people were obtained from the UK trials COV001 and COV002, which included a single-blind randomized controlled phase 2/3 trial of AZD1222 (ChAdOx1 nCoV-19) in healthy adults. For TCRbeta chain sequencing, PBMC samples from trial participants were taken at day 0 and at day 28 after the second dose. The CDR3 regions of human TCRbeta chains were analyzed by immunosequencing. The original methods were these. TCRs in the repertoires were matched against a reference library of SARS-CoV-2-specific TCRs that had been generated with the MIRA antigen-specificity platform. Breadth was defined as the fraction of unique TCRs that were SARS-CoV-2-associated, and depth was defined as the fraction of total T cells that were SARS-CoV-2-associated. Using the MIRA data, every spike-specific TCR was mapped to the spike region that the TCR reacted to and assigned to either a CD4 or a CD8 class. Log10-transformed breadth and depth values were compared by one-way ANOVA with Sidak's multiple comparisons tests. What TCRdb holds here is the immuneACCESS table cut down to in-frame rearrangements. Part of the clones is not present; checked against another copy, under half of the missing clones reflect an unresolved V gene, and the others are unexplained. Clonal size and the V and J genes are those of that table, whereas D and trimming came from the DNA. This sample lists 150,000 to 200,000 clones; less than 95% were detected once. The ten largest clones add up to about 1.4% of the sample.

V loses 5 bases of germline sequence and J loses 8 bases, and the interval between the two ends is 22 bases. CDR1 and CDR2 are read off the germline V gene (reference sequence) as LNHDA and SQIVND. From the cysteine up to the phenylalanine, the CDR3 has a length of 16 residues. This entry keeps only the CDR3 DNA: 48 bases, framed from base 1. Comments on this clone: Which antigen it targets is not known. No base quality values were provided; no much bigger clone lies one nucleotide off.

This chain joins TRBV19 to TRBJ2-1; the D element could tentatively be TRBD1 or TRBD2, as 5 bases agree for each. The sequence came from an adult in good health. Here the sequenced sample was peripheral blood, taken on day 0 of AZD1222 vaccination. The CDR3 sequence is CASSARGVRTVYEQFF. Here is the DNA: TGTGCCAGTAGTGCCCGAGGGGTCAGGACGGTCTATGAGCAGTTCTTC.